This TCR beta chain appears in the sequencing data of a study of naive and memory T cell subsets. Broader study findings: Potentially, T cell activation and differentiation skew this RNA-based measurement.

The sample holds many counts of this clonotype. Its antigen is undetermined. Trimming cost V 5 bases and J 0 bases, with 8 bases left between them. This CDR3 contains 14 residues. Germline loops: CDR1 SGHDN, CDR2 FVKESK. An oligonucleotide containing a UMI was ligated to the 3' end of TCR cDNA. Whole-blood samples were roughly 2.3 ml of peripheral blood from healthy adult volunteers. Unsorted total RNA, about 1 to 1000 ng, was DNase treated before reverse transcription. The SP2 primer and nested alpha and beta constant region primers amplified ligated cDNA in four rounds. For blood and skin samples, reverse transcription used TCR alpha and beta constant primers. Using its own MiXCR run on the 5' RACE reads, TCRdb lists one record per CDR3 protein. The data show over 45,000 distinct CDR3 sequences, approximately 4.5% seen once.

V and J are TRBV14 and TRBJ2-1; D is unclear. This TCR derives from a female donor in good health. Here the CDR3 DNA reads TGTGCCAGCAGCAAAAGGGACTCCTACAATGAGCAGTTCTTC. Residues: CASSKRDSYNEQFF.